These 18 T cell receptor beta chains came from one sample sequenced in a study of response to subunit inactivated influenza vaccine. TCRdb reprocessed the RT-PCR reads via MiXCR and lists one record per CDR3 protein. There are about 310,000 distinct CDR3 sequences in the sample; 21% occur only once, and about 10% lies in the top ten. This material consisted of PBMCs from blood, taken approximately 22 months after vaccination. The receptors were gathered from a man between 50 and 70 years old who received an inactivated influenza vaccine.

At least ten counts were recorded for this clonotype. The V gene is TRBV6-1, the J gene TRBJ1-3, with TRBD1 matching 11 bases. The germline V gene has CDR1 MNHNS and CDR2 SASEGT. The CDR3 extends over 16 amino acids. V trimming: 5 bases; J trimming: 2 bases; junction bases outside the gene matches: 5. The CDR3 DNA reads TGTGCCAGCAGTCCCGGGACAGGGGGAACTGGAAACACCATATATTTT. Protein product: CASSPGTGGTGNTIYF.

This chain uses TRBV29-1 with TRBJ2-4; no reliable D call. The CDR3 contains 14 residues. Trimming pared 3 bases from V and 3 bases from J, leaving 12 bases between. Germline loops: CDR1 SQVTM, CDR2 ANQGSEA. CDR3 residues: CSVDGGSVKNIQYF. The CDR3 DNA reads TGCAGCGTTGACGGTGGTTCAGTCAAAAACATTCAGTACTTC.

The chain has TRBV7-9 and TRBJ1-5, with D maybe TRBD1 (6 bases). Per germline, CDR1 SEHNR and CDR2 FQNEAQ (reference sequence). CDR3 length equals 13 residues. V was cut by 1 base and J by 8 bases, with 9 bases left in between. The CDR3 sequence: CASSLDGGEPQHF. Written as DNA, the CDR3 is TGTGCCAGCAGCTTAGACGGGGGCGAGCCCCAGCATTTT.

This clonotype was found a few times. The genes are TRBV20-1 and TRBJ1-2; D may be TRBD1 (5 bases). The CDR3 is 13 residues long. CDR1 DFQATT and CDR2 SNEGSKA come from the germline V gene (reference sequence). V was cut by 3 bases and J by 5 bases, with 13 bases left in between. CDR3 protein: CSASGDQVYGYTF. For the CDR3, the DNA is TGCAGTGCTAGCGGGGACCAAGTTTATGGCTACACCTTC.

This clonotype was detected a few times. J is TRBJ1-1 and V is TRBV5-1; unclear D gene. Deletions cut 4 bases from V and 8 bases from J, with 15 bases between. In germline, CDR1 is SGHRS, CDR2 YFSETQ. CDR3 length: 13 residues. CDR3 bases: TGCGCCAGCAGCCCCGGGATTGGCTTAGAAGCTTTCTTT. Translated: CASSPGIGLEAFF.

The chain couples TRBV7-9 to TRBJ1-1; the D is unclear. Germline V gene sequence: CDR1 SEHNR, CDR2 FQNEAQ (reference sequence). V was pared by 2 bases and J by 0 bases, with 10 bases between. The CDR3 contains 15 residues. CDR3 amino acids: CASSLPGLMNTEAFF. Written as DNA, the CDR3 is TGTGCCAGCAGCTTACCCGGGCTAATGAACACTGAAGCTTTCTTT.

The chain has TRBV20-1 and TRBJ1-3; D is unclear. Trimming stripped 1 base from V and 8 bases from J, with 9 bases between. CDR1 and CDR2 (germline): DFQATT, SNEGSKA (reference sequence). The CDR3 runs 12 residues. The CDR3 loop reads CSARATTDTIYF. As DNA, the CDR3 is TGCAGTGCTAGAGCCACGACGGACACCATATATTTT.

This clonotype appeared a few times. This chain links TRBV20-1 with TRBJ2-1; the D is unclear. The germline gives CDR1 DFQATT, CDR2 SNEGSKA (reference sequence). The CDR3 consists of 12 residues. Trimming pared 3 bases from V and 4 bases from J, leaving 7 bases between. This chain's CDR3 is CSASRRYNEQFF. CDR3 sequence (DNA): TGCAGTGCTAGTCGGCGGTACAATGAGCAGTTCTTC.

The chain uses TRBV28 and TRBJ2-1; 9 positions agree with TRBD1. Germline-derived CDR1 and CDR2 are MDHEN and SYDVKM. This CDR3 has 15 residues. The trim removed 7 bases at V and 6 bases at J, leaving 10 bases unmatched. Here the CDR3 reads CASTVPGQGVNEQFF. The DNA for the CDR3 is TGTGCCAGCACCGTCCCGGGACAGGGAGTCAATGAGCAGTTCTTC.

This clonotype was counted many times. This chain uses TRBV2 with TRBJ1-5; D is unresolved. CDR1 and CDR2 from the germline V gene are SNHLY and FYNNEI. Trimming took 6 bases from V and 0 from J, leaving 12 bases between them. This CDR3 is built from 15 residues. Here the CDR3 DNA reads TGTGCCAGCAGCCGTAGGGATCCTAGCAATCAGCCCCAGCATTTT. Its protein is CASSRRDPSNQPQHF.

The chain has TRBV7-2 and TRBJ1-4, with D perhaps TRBD1 (6 bases). From germline, CDR1 is SGHTA and CDR2 FQGNSA. Deletions cut 1 base from V and 8 bases from J, with 14 bases between. CDR3 length equals 15 residues. CDR3 DNA: TGTGCCAGCAGCTTAGGGAGGGGGAGGGGAGAAAAACTGTTTTTT. This encodes CASSLGRGRGEKLFF.

This clonotype was counted only a few times. The J gene is TRBJ2-7, the V gene TRBV4-2, with 10 positions matching TRBD2. Germline values: CDR1 LGHNA, CDR2 YNFKEQ. This CDR3 comprises 15 residues. With V trimmed by 1 base and J by 2 bases, 2 bases remained unmatched. The CDR3, as DNA: TGTGCCAGCAGCCAAGCTAGCGGGGGAACCTACGAGCAGTACTTC. Encoded protein: CASSQASGGTYEQYF.

This clonotype appeared many times. This chain joins TRBV29-1 and TRBJ1-2; D uncertain. V lost 4 bases and J 3 bases, leaving 6 bases between the germline ends. Germline CDR1 is SQVTM and CDR2 is ANQGSEA. The CDR3 runs to 11 residues. This CDR3 is CSVGTYYGYTF. In DNA, the CDR3 is TGCAGCGTTGGGACCTACTATGGCTACACCTTC.

This rearrangement joins TRBV3-1 to TRBJ1-2; no clear D gene. The CDR3 is 15 amino acids. Looked up from germline, CDR1 is LGHDT and CDR2 is YNNKEL (reference sequence). The V end lost 1 base, the J end lost 4 bases, and 13 bases lay between the germline ends. The CDR3 nucleotides are TGTGCCAGCAGCCAAGGGCCGGGCGGGGTCTATGGCTACACCTTC. Translation gives CASSQGPGGVYGYTF.

The chain has TRBV5-1 and TRBJ2-7; unclear D gene. The V end was cut by 0 bases, the J end by 4 bases, with 11 bases between. Germline CDR1 and CDR2: SGHRS and YFSETQ. This CDR3 is 14 amino acids long. CDR3 region: CASSLAQNHYEQYF. The CDR3 DNA reads TGCGCCAGCAGCTTGGCACAGAACCATTACGAGCAGTACTTC.

The chain couples TRBV5-1 to TRBJ2-1; no firm D call. Trimming left V 10 bases short and J 6 bases short, with 17 bases between. This CDR3 is 13 amino acids long. Looked up from germline, CDR1 is SGHRS and CDR2 is YFSETQ. The CDR3 DNA is TGCGCCTCCCTTTCGTCTGGCGGCAATGAGCAGTTCTTC. As protein: CASLSSGGNEQFF.

This clonotype was found a few times. The rearrangement links TRBV7-2 to TRBJ1-2; 7 positions agree with TRBD1. The CDR3 is made up of 13 amino acids. The V gene's germline CDR1 is SGHTA and CDR2 FQGNSA. J lost 13 bases, V lost 1 base, and 9 bases had no gene match. The CDR3 sequence is CASSLVLRGECTF. The DNA of the CDR3 is TGTGCCAGCAGCTTAGTACTCAGGGGGGAGTGCACCTTC.

This clonotype was detected only a few times. This chain uses TRBV5-1 with TRBJ2-5; 12 nucleotides align to TRBD2. CDR1 is SGHRS and CDR2 is YFSETQ in the germline V gene. There are 17 residues in the CDR3. V was pared by 7 bases and J by 5 bases, with 15 bases of the junction left unmatched. The CDR3: CASGLTSGGPTRETQYF. In nucleotides, the CDR3 is TGCGCCAGCGGCCTTACTAGCGGGGGGCCTACGCGGGAGACCCAGTACTTC.